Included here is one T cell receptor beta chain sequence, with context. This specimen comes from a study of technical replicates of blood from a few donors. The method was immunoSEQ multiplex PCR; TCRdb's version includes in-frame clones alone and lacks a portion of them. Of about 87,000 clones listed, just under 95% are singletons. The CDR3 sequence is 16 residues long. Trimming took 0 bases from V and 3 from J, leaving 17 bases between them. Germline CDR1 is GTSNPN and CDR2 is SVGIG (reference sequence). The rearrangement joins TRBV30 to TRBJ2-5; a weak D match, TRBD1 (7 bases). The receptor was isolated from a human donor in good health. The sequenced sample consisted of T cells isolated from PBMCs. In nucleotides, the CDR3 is TGTGCCTGGAGTGTATGGGCAGGGGGGACGAAAGAGACCCAGTACTTC. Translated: CAWSVWAGGTKETQYF.